Included here is one TCR beta chain sequence, with context. Its antigen is as yet unknown. The source of the sample is a study of graft-versus-host responses after intestinal transplantation. About the study: Every recipient had anti-thymocyte globulin induction and two to four years of tacrolimus plus steroids.

TCRdb's copy holds only in-frame clones and misses some; the assay was immunoSEQ multiplex PCR. Of some 90,000 clones in the sample, 90% were seen once. Study observations and caveats: Where graft-donor T cell macrochimerism was present, patients had high graft-versus-host to host-versus-graft clonal ratios in allografts. Declining HvG levels early post-transplant were linked to peak circulating GvH clone levels.

CDR3 length: 14 amino acids. The germline V gene encodes CDR1 MNHNS and CDR2 SASEGT. The V and J ends lost 3 bases and 3 bases respectively, with 6 bases between them. The material was unstimulated CD4+ T cells sorted from spleen or lymph node cells, obtained before intestinal transplant. The chain employs TRBV6-1 and TRBJ2-6, with unresolved D. The TCR comes from a human donor who received an intestinal transplant. The CDR3: CASSDWSGANVLTF. CDR3 DNA: TGTGCCAGCAGTGACTGGAGTGGGGCCAACGTCCTGACTTTC.